Each of the 30 T cell receptor beta chains below was sequenced from the same sample in a study of cytomegalovirus exposure and HLA in healthy donors. The PCR made use of 60 Vbeta and 13 Jbeta primers. TCRdb's table, derived via immunoSEQ multiplex PCR, lists solely in-frame clones and lacks some. The sample lists roughly 200,000 clones; around 75% were seen once. What was sequenced was PBMCs. These TCRs come from a woman aged 25-40 years in good health and CMV-seronegative.

In regard to this clone: The junction departs from germline at one end; a sequencing error may be responsible. The chain combines TRBV9 with TRBJ1-1; D not certain. This CDR3 is 13 amino acids long. Per germline, CDR1 SGDLS and CDR2 YYNGEE. CDR3 amino acids: CASGRISDTEAFF. CDR3 coding DNA: TGTGCCAGCGGGAGAATAAGTGACACCGAAGCTTTCTTT.

The chain carries TRBV7-3 and TRBJ1-1, with 8 bases fitting TRBD1. CDR3 length equals 14 residues. The germline CDR1 and CDR2 sequences are SGHTA and FQGTGA. The V and J ends lost 3 bases and 3 bases, in that order; junction bases with no gene match: 3. The CDR3 reads CASSLTGEDTEAFF. CDR3 bases: TGTGCCAGCAGCTTGACAGGGGAAGACACTGAAGCTTTCTTT. The variable domain in full, with the rest retrieved from reference TRBV7-3 and TRBJ1-1, is GAGVSQTPSNKVTEKGKYVELRCDPISGHTALYWYRQSLGQGPEFLIYFQGTGAADDSGLPNDRFFAVRPEGSVSTLKIQRTERGDSAVYLCASSLTGEDTEAFFGQGTRLTVV.

This chain links TRBV5-1 with TRBJ2-3; maybe TRBD2 (7 bases). V was cut by 3 bases and J by 5 bases, with 13 bases left in between. The CDR3 extends over 14 amino acids. CDR1 and CDR2 from the germline V gene are SGHRS and YFSETQ. CDR3 region: CASSWGGPQDTQYF. The CDR3 DNA is TGCGCCAGCAGCTGGGGGGGGCCCCAAGATACGCAGTATTTT.

The chain employs TRBV7-9 and TRBJ2-7; 7 bases line up with TRBD1. CDR1 is SEHNR, CDR2 FQNEAQ, per germline (reference sequence). Trimming removed 1 base from V and 7 bases from J; junction bases left unmatched: 10. This CDR3 spans 15 amino acids. The CDR3 sequence: CASSLDRTGSWEQYF. The CDR3 coding sequence is TGTGCCAGCAGCTTAGATAGGACAGGTTCCTGGGAGCAGTACTTC.

The sample holds one count of this clone. The rearrangement uses TRBV5-4 and TRBJ2-3; perhaps TRBD1 as D (6 bases). CDR3 length: 14 amino acids. The germline V and J ends were trimmed by 4 bases and 3 bases, with 12 bases remaining between them. Germline-derived CDR1 and CDR2 are SGHNT and YYREEE (reference sequence). The CDR3 region is CASSTIQGTDTQYF. The CDR3 DNA follows: TGTGCCAGCAGCACAATACAGGGAACAGATACGCAGTATTTT.

The chain uses TRBV4-1 and TRBJ1-4; 7 bases line up with TRBD1. Per germline, CDR1 MGHRA and CDR2 YSYEKL. The CDR3 length is 18 residues. After removal of 0 bases from V and 4 bases from J, the junction contained 11 bases not matched to a gene. CDR3 protein: CASSQEGWGRGINEKLFF. CDR3 DNA: TGCGCCAGCAGCCAAGAAGGATGGGGCAGGGGGATTAATGAAAAACTGTTTTTT.

The V and J genes are TRBV19 and TRBJ2-1, with 10 bases aligning to TRBD2. Germline loops: CDR1 LNHDA, CDR2 SQIVND (reference sequence). The CDR3 is 15 residues long. V trimming: 6 bases; J trimming: 1 base; junction bases outside the gene matches: 3. CDR3 in amino acids: CASSRTSGSYNEQFF. In DNA form, the CDR3 reads TGTGCCAGTAGCCGGACTAGCGGATCCTACAATGAGCAGTTCTTC.

This clone was counted a few times. The gene calls are TRBV13 and TRBJ1-1, with D unclear. Trimming removed 8 bases from V and 0 bases from J, with 16 bases in between. Germline-derived CDR1 and CDR2 are PRHDT and FYEKMQ (reference sequence). This CDR3 has 15 residues. CDR3 in amino acids: CASRGEGSMNTEAFF. DNA for the CDR3: TGTGCCAGCCGGGGAGAGGGATCCATGAACACTGAAGCTTTCTTT.

This clone was observed once. V is TRBV4-2 and J is TRBJ2-7, with D tentatively TRBD1 (5 bases). V lost 7 bases and J 2 bases, leaving 15 bases between the germline ends. This CDR3 is built from 14 residues. Germline CDR1 is LGHNA and CDR2 is YNFKEQ. The CDR3 reads CASTQGTVTYEQYF. CDR3 nucleotide sequence: TGTGCCAGCACGCAGGGTACGGTCACCTACGAGCAGTACTTC.

Details on this clone: Since no conserved phenylalanine or tryptophan closes the CDR3, a read error is the likely cause. The rearrangement uses TRBV4-2 and TRBJ1-1; 7 bases line up with TRBD1. V trimming: 3 bases; J trimming: 2 bases; junction bases outside the gene matches: 9. Germline V CDR1 and CDR2: LGHNA, YNFKEQ. The CDR3 runs 16 residues. The CDR3 nucleotides are TGTGCCAGCAGCCAGCTCCGACAGGGCCCTAACACTGAAGCTTTCTCT. This codes for CASSQLRQGPNTEAFS.

This chain links TRBV19 with TRBJ2-7, with 8 bases identical to TRBD1. The germline CDR1 and CDR2 sequences are LNHDA and SQIVND (reference sequence). V trimming: 5 bases; J trimming: 5 bases; junction bases outside the gene matches: 11. This CDR3 is built from 15 residues. CDR3 residues: CASSGWAGGSDEQYF. In nucleotides, the CDR3 is TGTGCCAGTAGTGGGTGGGCAGGGGGCAGTGACGAGCAGTACTTC.

This chain links TRBV10-2 with TRBJ1-4, with TRBD1 identical over 9 bases. The length of the CDR3 is 16 residues. The V segment lost 2 bases and the J segment 10 bases; nucleotides outside the gene matches: 11. CDR1 and CDR2 from the germline V gene are WSHSY and SAAADI. In DNA form, the CDR3 reads TGCGCCAGCAGTGAGGACATCACAGGGGGCGTAGGAAAACTGTTTTTT. Its translation is CASSEDITGGVGKLFF.

The chain couples TRBV7-8 to TRBJ1-2; 9 bases agree with TRBD1. The V gene's germline CDR1 is SGHVS and CDR2 FQNEAQ. V lost 5 bases and J lost 2; bases outside the gene matches: 6. The CDR3 runs to 15 residues. The CDR3 here is CASSPRTGVNYGYTF. CDR3 nucleotides: TGTGCCAGCAGCCCCCGGACAGGGGTGAACTATGGCTACACCTTC.

This clone was seen only a few times. The chain combines TRBV6-5 with TRBJ2-5; possible D gene TRBD2, 6 bases. The CDR3 extends over 16 amino acids. Germline V gene sequence: CDR1 MNHEY, CDR2 SVGAGI. V was clipped by 0 bases and J by 1 base, with 12 bases between them. The CDR3 region is CASSYSSAGTQETQYF. CDR3 in DNA: TGTGCCAGCAGTTACTCTAGTGCGGGGACCCAAGAGACCCAGTACTTC.

The chain carries TRBV18 and TRBJ1-2; 8 bases are a match to TRBD1. Trimming at V came to 2 bases and at J to 2 bases, leaving 16 bases not matched to a gene. CDR1 KGHSH and CDR2 LQKENI come from the germline V gene. The CDR3 has 19 amino acids. The CDR3 nucleotides are TGTGCCAGCTCACCAACCCGGACAGGGACCCTACAAGGGAACTATGGCTACACCTTC. This encodes CASSPTRTGTLQGNYGYTF. Based on the CDR3 plus reference TRBV18 and TRBJ1-2, the full variable domain is NAGVMQNPRHLVRRRGQEARLRCSPMKGHSHVYWYRQLPEEGLKFMVYLQKENIIDESGMPKERFSAEFPKEGPSILRIQQVVRGDSAAYFCASSPTRTGTLQGNYGYTFGSGTRLTVV.

This chain joins TRBV4-1 and TRBJ1-2, with D perhaps matching TRBD1 (6 bases). V dropped 1 base and J dropped 2 bases, with 11 bases sitting between them. The CDR3 contains 15 residues. Looked up from germline, CDR1 is MGHRA and CDR2 is YSYEKL. DNA for the CDR3: TGCGCCAGCAGCCAAGCGCAGGGGTCCAACTATGGCTACACCTTC. Amino acid sequence: CASSQAQGSNYGYTF.

The chain uses TRBV5-6 and TRBJ2-7; possibly TRBD2 for D (6 bases). V dropped 0 bases and J dropped 3 bases, with 7 bases sitting between them. The germline V gene has CDR1 SGHDT and CDR2 YYEEEE. The CDR3 is made up of 13 amino acids. This CDR3 reads CASSLVADYEQYF. CDR3 coding DNA: TGTGCCAGCAGCTTGGTAGCGGACTACGAGCAGTACTTC.

This clone was seen a single time. CDR3 coding DNA: TGTGCCAGCAGCTTAGTGCCGGGGTCGATAGATACGCAGTATTTT. Its translation: CASSLVPGSIDTQYF. The chain carries TRBV11-2 and TRBJ2-3, with D perhaps TRBD2 (5 bases). The germline CDR1 and CDR2 sequences are SGHAT and FQNNGV. Trimming left V 1 base short and J 5 bases short, with 13 bases between. CDR3 length: 15 residues. The full variable domain, its missing parts supplied by reference TRBV11-2 and TRBJ2-3, is EAGVAQSPRYKIIEKRQSVAFWCNPISGHATLYWYQQILGQGPKLLIQFQNNGVVDDSQLPKDRFSAERLKGVDSTLKIQPAKLEDSAVYLCASSLVPGSIDTQYFGPGTRLTVL.

The gene calls are TRBV5-8 and TRBJ1-1, with 9 bases that match TRBD1. The CDR3 contains 15 residues. Germline V lookup: CDR1 SGHTS, CDR2 YDEGEE. J lost 5 bases, V lost 5 bases, and 10 bases had no gene match. The CDR3 nucleotides read TGTGCCAGCAGTCCGGGACAGGGTAGAGGGACTGAAGCTTTCTTT. Translated: CASSPGQGRGTEAFF.

This clone was seen a few times. The V gene is TRBV6-5, the J gene TRBJ1-5; D uncertain. The CDR3 spans 13 residues. CDR1 and CDR2 (germline): MNHEY, SVGAGI. Between the trimmed V and J ends, which lost 6 bases and 1 base, there was a span of 7 bases. The CDR3 sequence: CASRHESNQPQHF. CDR3 in DNA: TGTGCCAGCAGGCATGAGAGCAATCAGCCCCAGCATTTT.

There are many counts of this clone. The chain has TRBV4-2 and TRBJ1-4; unclear D gene. Trimming left V 5 bases short and J 5 bases short, with 15 bases between. There are 15 residues in the CDR3. In germline, CDR1 is LGHNA, CDR2 YNFKEQ. The CDR3 nucleotides are TGTGCCAGCAGCGGCGGAGGAATCCCAAATGAAAAACTGTTTTTT. It is translated as CASSGGGIPNEKLFF.

V gene TRBV6-1 combines with J gene TRBJ1-5, with D possibly TRBD1 on 6 matching bases. The CDR3 runs to 13 residues. Per germline, CDR1 MNHNS and CDR2 SASEGT. Deletions cut 4 bases from V and 3 bases from J, with 7 bases between. The CDR3 loop is CASSGTDNQPQHF. CDR3 nucleotide sequence: TGTGCCAGCAGTGGGACAGACAATCAGCCCCAGCATTTT.

This chain uses TRBV5-1 with TRBJ2-1; 13 bases match TRBD2. The CDR3 totals 16 residues. The V segment lost 0 bases and the J segment 4 bases; nucleotides outside the gene matches: 1. Germline CDR1 SGHRS, CDR2 YFSETQ. Written as DNA, the CDR3 is TGCGCCAGCAGCTTGGGGGGACTAGCGGGGTACAATGAGCAGTTCTTC. This gives the protein CASSLGGLAGYNEQFF. The entire variable domain, with the rest obtained from reference TRBV5-1 and TRBJ2-1, is as follows: KAGVTQTPRYLIKTRGQQVTLSCSPISGHRSVSWYQQTPGQGLQFLFEYFSETQRNKGNFPGRFSGRQFSNSRSEMNVSTLELGDSALYLCASSLGGLAGYNEQFFGPGTRLTVL.

This chain uses TRBV19 with TRBJ1-1, with D perhaps matching TRBD1 (6 bases). The germline CDR1 and CDR2 sequences are LNHDA and SQIVND (reference sequence). The V end lost 0 bases, the J end lost 0 bases, and 11 bases lay between the germline ends. The CDR3 length is 16 residues. CDR3 coding DNA: TGTGCCAGTAGTATAGATACGACAGGAATGAACACTGAAGCTTTCTTT. It is translated as CASSIDTTGMNTEAFF.

This clone was seen a few times. CDR3 bases: TGTGCCTGGAGTTTAGGGGGTGAAAAACTGTTTTTT. Translated: CAWSLGGEKLFF. The chain uses TRBV30 and TRBJ1-4; possibly TRBD1 for D (6 bases). V gave up 2 bases and J gave up 7 bases, with 8 bases separating them. CDR3 length equals 12 residues. Germline lookup yields CDR1 GTSNPN and CDR2 SVGIG (reference sequence).

The rearrangement links TRBV30 to TRBJ2-6; the D gene is possibly TRBD1 (7 bases). The CDR3 loop spans 17 amino acids. The V end lost 1 base, the J end lost 0 bases, and 13 bases lay between the germline ends. CDR1 is GTSNPN, CDR2 SVGIG, per germline (reference sequence). The CDR3, as DNA: TGTGCCTGGAGTGGCGGGACAGTAAACTCTGGGGCCAACGTCCTGACTTTC. Residues: CAWSGGTVNSGANVLTF.

The chain has TRBV27 and TRBJ2-7; D gene ambiguous. Germline values: CDR1 MNHEY, CDR2 SMNVEV (reference sequence). V shed 0 bases and J shed 3 bases, with 6 bases lying between them. The CDR3 has 13 amino acids. The CDR3 sequence is CASSLSGSYEQYF. CDR3 in DNA: TGTGCCAGCAGTTTATCGGGCAGCTACGAGCAGTACTTC.

J is TRBJ1-2 and V is TRBV19; 11 bases are shared with TRBD1. The CDR3 is 14 residues long. In germline, CDR1 is LNHDA, CDR2 SQIVND (reference sequence). The junction had 7 bases not matched to a gene; V was cut back by 5 bases and J by 8 bases. The CDR3 loop reads CASSSGQGARGYTF. CDR3 DNA sequence: TGTGCCAGTAGTTCCGGACAGGGGGCGCGAGGCTACACCTTC.

This chain links TRBV5-1 with TRBJ2-7; D may be TRBD1 (6 bases). Germline V gene lookup returns CDR1 SGHRS and CDR2 YFSETQ. V lost 3 bases and J 2 bases, leaving 12 bases between the germline ends. CDR3 length equals 14 residues. The CDR3 nucleotides are TGCGCCAGCAGCTACACCACAGGGCCCTACGAGCAGTACTTC. Its protein is CASSYTTGPYEQYF. The full variable domain, with the rest looked up from reference TRBV5-1 and TRBJ2-7, is KAGVTQTPRYLIKTRGQQVTLSCSPISGHRSVSWYQQTPGQGLQFLFEYFSETQRNKGNFPGRFSGRQFSNSRSEMNVSTLELGDSALYLCASSYTTGPYEQYFGPGTRLTVT.

The J gene is TRBJ1-2, the V gene TRBV4-1; 9 nucleotides line up with TRBD1. CDR1 is MGHRA and CDR2 is YSYEKL in the germline V gene. The CDR3 covers 13 residues. The V and J ends lost 4 bases and 8 bases, in that order; junction bases with no gene match: 5. The DNA for the CDR3 is TGCGCCAGCAGCCCCCGGGACAGGGAGGGCTACACCTTC. This gives the protein CASSPRDREGYTF.